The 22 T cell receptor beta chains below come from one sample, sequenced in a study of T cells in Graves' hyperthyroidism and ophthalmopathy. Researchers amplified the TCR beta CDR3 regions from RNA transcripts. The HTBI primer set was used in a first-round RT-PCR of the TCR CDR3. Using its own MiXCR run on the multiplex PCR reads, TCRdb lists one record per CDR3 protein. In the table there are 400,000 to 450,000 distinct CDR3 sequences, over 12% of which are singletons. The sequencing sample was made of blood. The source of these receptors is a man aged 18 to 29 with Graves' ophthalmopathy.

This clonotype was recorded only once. The DNA for the CDR3 is TGTGCCAGCAGCTTAGGGCGCGGCCAATTCTACGAGCAGTTCTTC. It specifies CASSLGRGQFYEQFF. The chain couples TRBV7-9 to TRBJ2-7, with D hard to call. Gene TRBJ2-1 matches the end of the DNA better, so the J call may be wrong. This CDR3 has 15 amino acids. In germline, CDR1 is SEHNR, CDR2 FQNEAQ (reference sequence).

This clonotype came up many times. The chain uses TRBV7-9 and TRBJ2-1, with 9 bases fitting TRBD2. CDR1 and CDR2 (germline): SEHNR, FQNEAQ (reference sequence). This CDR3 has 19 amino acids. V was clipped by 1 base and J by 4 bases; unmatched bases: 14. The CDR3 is CASSLGSFSGRGTYNEQFF. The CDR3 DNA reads TGTGCCAGCAGCTTAGGGAGCTTTAGCGGGAGAGGAACATACAATGAGCAGTTCTTC.

CDR3 sequence reads: CSVVGQGDYSNQPQHF. The DNA for the CDR3 is TGCAGTGTAGTCGGACAGGGGGATTATAGCAATCAGCCCCAGCATTTT. J is TRBJ1-5 and V is TRBV20-1, with TRBD1 matching 10 bases. The CDR3 consists of 16 residues. CDR1 is DFQATT and CDR2 is SNEGSKA in the germline V gene (reference sequence). J was trimmed by 0 bases and V by 7 bases; bases with no gene match: 9.

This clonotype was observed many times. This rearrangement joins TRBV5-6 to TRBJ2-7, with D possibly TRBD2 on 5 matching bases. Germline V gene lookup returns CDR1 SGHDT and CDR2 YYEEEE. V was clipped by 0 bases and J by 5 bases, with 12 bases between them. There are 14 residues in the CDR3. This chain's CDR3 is CASSLARGYDEQYF. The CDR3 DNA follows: TGTGCCAGCAGCTTGGCCAGAGGGTACGACGAGCAGTACTTC.

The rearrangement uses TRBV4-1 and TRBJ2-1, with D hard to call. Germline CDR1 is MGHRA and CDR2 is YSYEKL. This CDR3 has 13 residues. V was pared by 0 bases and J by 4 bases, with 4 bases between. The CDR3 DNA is TGCGCCAGCAGCCAAGAAGTATACAATGAGCAGTTCTTC. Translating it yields CASSQEVYNEQFF.

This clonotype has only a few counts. The CDR3 sequence is CASSPDPGARSNQPQHF. Written as DNA, the CDR3 is TGCGCCAGCAGCCCAGACCCAGGGGCACGCAGCAATCAGCCCCAGCATTTT. This chain joins TRBV4-1 and TRBJ1-5; possible D gene TRBD1, 6 bases. This CDR3 comprises 17 residues. Trimming left V 4 bases short and J 1 base short, with 17 bases between. CDR1 is MGHRA and CDR2 is YSYEKL in the germline V gene.

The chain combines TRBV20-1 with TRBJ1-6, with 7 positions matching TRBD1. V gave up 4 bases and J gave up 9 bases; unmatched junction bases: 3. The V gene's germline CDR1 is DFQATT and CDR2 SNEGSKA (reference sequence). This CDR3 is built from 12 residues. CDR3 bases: TGCAGTGCTATTGGGACAGCTTCACCCCTCCACTTT. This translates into CSAIGTASPLHF.

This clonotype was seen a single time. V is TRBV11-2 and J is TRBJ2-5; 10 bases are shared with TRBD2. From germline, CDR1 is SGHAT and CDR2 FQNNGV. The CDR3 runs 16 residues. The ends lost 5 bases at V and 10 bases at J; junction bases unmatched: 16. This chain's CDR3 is CASSPPGLAPSPLQYF. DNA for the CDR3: TGTGCCAGCAGCCCCCCGGGACTAGCGCCATCCCCCCTCCAGTACTTC.

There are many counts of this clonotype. Here the CDR3 DNA reads TGTGCCAGCATACGGAAGTCGACAGGGTGGCGCAATCAGCCCCAGCATTTT. It encodes CASIRKSTGWRNQPQHF. The chain combines TRBV6-1 with TRBJ1-5; the match to TRBD1 covers 7 bases. V was pared by 7 bases and J by 2 bases, with 14 bases of the junction left unmatched. The germline V gene has CDR1 MNHNS and CDR2 SASEGT. The CDR3 loop spans 17 amino acids.

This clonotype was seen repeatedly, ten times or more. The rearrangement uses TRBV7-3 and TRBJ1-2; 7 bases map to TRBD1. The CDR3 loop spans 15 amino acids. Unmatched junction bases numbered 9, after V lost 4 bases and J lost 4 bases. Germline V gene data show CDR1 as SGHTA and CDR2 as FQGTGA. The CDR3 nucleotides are TGTGCCAGCAGCTCCCCGACAGGGTTTGCCTATGGCTACACCTTC. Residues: CASSSPTGFAYGYTF.

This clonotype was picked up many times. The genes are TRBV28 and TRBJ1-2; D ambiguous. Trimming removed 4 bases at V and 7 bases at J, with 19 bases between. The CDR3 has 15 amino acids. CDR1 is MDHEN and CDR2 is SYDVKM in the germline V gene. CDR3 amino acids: CASSYSGVTLSGYTF. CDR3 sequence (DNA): TGTGCCAGCAGTTATTCCGGGGTAACGTTAAGTGGCTACACCTTC.

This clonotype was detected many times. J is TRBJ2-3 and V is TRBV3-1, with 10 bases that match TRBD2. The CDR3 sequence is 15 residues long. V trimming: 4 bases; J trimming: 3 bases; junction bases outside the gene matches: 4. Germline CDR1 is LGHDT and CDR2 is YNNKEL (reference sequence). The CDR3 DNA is TGTGCCAGCAGCCCTAGCGGGGGAAAAACAGATACGCAGTATTTT. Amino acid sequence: CASSPSGGKTDTQYF.

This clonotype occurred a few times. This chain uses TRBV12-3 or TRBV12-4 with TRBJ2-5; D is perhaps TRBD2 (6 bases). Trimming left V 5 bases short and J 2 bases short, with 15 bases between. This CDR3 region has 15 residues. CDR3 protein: CASSKYVADQETQYF. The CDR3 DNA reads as TGTGCCAGCAGTAAGTACGTAGCGGATCAAGAGACCCAGTACTTC.

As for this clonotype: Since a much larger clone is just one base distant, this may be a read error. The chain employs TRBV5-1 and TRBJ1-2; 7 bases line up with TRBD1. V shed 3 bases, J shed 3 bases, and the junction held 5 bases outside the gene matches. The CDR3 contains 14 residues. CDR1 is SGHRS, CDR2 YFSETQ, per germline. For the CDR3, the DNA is TGCGCCAGCAGCTGGAGTCAGGGGGACTATGGCTACACCTTC. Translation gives CASSWSQGDYGYTF.

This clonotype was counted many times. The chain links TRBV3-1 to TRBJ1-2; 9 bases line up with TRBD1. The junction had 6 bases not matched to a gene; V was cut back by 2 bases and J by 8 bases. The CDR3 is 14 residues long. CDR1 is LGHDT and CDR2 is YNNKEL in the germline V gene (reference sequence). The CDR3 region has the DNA TGTGCCAGCAGCCAACGACAGGGGGGCGCGGGCTACACCTTC. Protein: CASSQRQGGAGYTF.

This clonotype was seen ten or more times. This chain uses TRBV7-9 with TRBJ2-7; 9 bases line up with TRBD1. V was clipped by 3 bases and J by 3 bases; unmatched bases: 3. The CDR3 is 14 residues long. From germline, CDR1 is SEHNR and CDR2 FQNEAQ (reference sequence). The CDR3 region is CASSFRDRVYEQYF. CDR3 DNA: TGTGCCAGCAGCTTCCGGGACAGGGTCTACGAGCAGTACTTC.

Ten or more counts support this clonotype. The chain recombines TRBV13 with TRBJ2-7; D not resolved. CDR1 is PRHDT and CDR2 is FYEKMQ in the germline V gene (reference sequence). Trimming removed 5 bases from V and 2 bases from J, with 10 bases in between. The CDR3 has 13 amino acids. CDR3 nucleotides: TGTGCCAGCAGCCCTAAGGCTGCCTACGAGCAGTACTTC. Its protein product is CASSPKAAYEQYF.

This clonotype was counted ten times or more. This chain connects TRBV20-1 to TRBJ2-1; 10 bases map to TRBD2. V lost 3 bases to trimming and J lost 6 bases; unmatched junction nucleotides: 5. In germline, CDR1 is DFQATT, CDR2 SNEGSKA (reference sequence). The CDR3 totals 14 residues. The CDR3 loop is CSARVASGGNEQFF. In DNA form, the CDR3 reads TGCAGTGCTAGGGTGGCTAGCGGGGGCAATGAGCAGTTCTTC.

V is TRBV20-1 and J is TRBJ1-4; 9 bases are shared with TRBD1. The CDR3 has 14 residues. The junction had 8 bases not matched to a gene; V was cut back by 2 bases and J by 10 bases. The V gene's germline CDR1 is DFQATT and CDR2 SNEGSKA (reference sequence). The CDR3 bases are TGCAGTGCTAGAAAAGGGGACAGGGAGGGAAAACTGTTTTTT. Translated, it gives CSARKGDREGKLFF.

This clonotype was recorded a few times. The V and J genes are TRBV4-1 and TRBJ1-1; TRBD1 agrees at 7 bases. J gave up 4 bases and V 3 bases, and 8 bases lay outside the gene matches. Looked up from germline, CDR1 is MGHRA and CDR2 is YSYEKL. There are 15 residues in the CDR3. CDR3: CASSQSQQGSTEAFF. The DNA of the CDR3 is TGCGCCAGCAGCCAGAGTCAACAGGGGTCCACTGAAGCTTTCTTT.

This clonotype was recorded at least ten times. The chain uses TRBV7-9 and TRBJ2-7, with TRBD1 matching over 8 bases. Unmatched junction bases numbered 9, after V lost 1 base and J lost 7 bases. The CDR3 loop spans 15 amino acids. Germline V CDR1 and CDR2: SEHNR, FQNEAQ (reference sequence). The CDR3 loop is CASSLVPGQGGEQYF. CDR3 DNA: TGTGCCAGCAGCTTAGTGCCCGGACAGGGTGGGGAGCAGTACTTC.

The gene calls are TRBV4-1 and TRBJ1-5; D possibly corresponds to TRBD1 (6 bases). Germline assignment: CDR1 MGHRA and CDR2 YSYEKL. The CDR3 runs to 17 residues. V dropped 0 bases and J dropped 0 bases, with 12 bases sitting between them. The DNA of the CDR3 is TGCGCCAGCAGCCAAGAACCCGGACAGCCTAGCAATCAGCCCCAGCATTTT. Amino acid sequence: CASSQEPGQPSNQPQHF.